One and the same sample provided the 19 T cell receptor beta chains below, sequenced in a study of cytomegalovirus exposure and HLA in healthy donors. Researchers ran the PCR with 60 Vbeta and 13 Jbeta primers. Assay: immunoSEQ multiplex PCR; the TCRdb copy retains only in-frame clones and omits some. The table lists around 75,000 clones, about four fifths of them singletons. The sample was PBMCs. These receptors were obtained from a man in his forties or fifties in good health and CMV-seronegative.

This clone has only one observation. The V call is TRBV30, the J call TRBJ1-2; no clear D. In germline, CDR1 is GTSNPN, CDR2 SVGIG (reference sequence). V lost 4 bases, J lost 11 bases, and 23 bases lay in between. The CDR3 covers 14 residues. The CDR3 DNA reads TGTGCCTGGACCGGCCCGGGAAAACCTACTGCTTACACCTTC. Translation: CAWTGPGKPTAYTF.

The chain links TRBV7-9 to TRBJ2-7, with D hard to call. CDR3 length: 14 residues. In germline, CDR1 is SEHNR, CDR2 FQNEAQ (reference sequence). The ends were cut back, 1 base at V and 2 bases at J, with 9 bases in the middle. Written as DNA, the CDR3 is TGTGCCAGCAGCTTAGACAGCAAAACCTACGAGCAGTACTTC. Its protein product is CASSLDSKTYEQYF.

The chain carries TRBV10-1 and TRBJ2-1; possibly TRBD1 for D (5 bases). This CDR3 has 15 amino acids. With 5 bases removed from V and 2 bases from J, the gap between germline ends came to 13 bases. Germline-derived CDR1 and CDR2 are WNHNN and SYGVQD (reference sequence). Here the CDR3 DNA reads TGCGCCAGCAGTTCCGGTCAGGGAACCTACAATGAGCAGTTCTTC. This translates into CASSSGQGTYNEQFF.

The V and J genes are TRBV27 and TRBJ1-5; D may be TRBD1 (5 bases). The germline V gene encodes CDR1 MNHEY and CDR2 SMNVEV (reference sequence). V shed 2 bases and J shed 9 bases, with 11 bases lying between them. CDR3 size: 13 residues. CDR3 residues: CASSLDSVGPQHF. CDR3 nucleotides: TGTGCCAGCAGTTTAGACAGCGTAGGGCCCCAGCATTTT.

The chain combines TRBV5-1 with TRBJ2-3, with 10 bases lining up with TRBD2. The CDR3 is made up of 16 amino acids. CDR1 is SGHRS and CDR2 is YFSETQ in the germline V gene. V shed 4 bases and J 5 bases; nucleotides not matched to a gene: 10. The CDR3 reads CASSDLAGAEGDTQYF. DNA for the CDR3: TGCGCCAGCAGCGACCTAGCGGGGGCTGAGGGAGATACGCAGTATTTT.

This clone was seen a handful of times. The chain is built from TRBV11-2 and TRBJ2-2; 10 nucleotides align to TRBD1. Germline V gene sequence: CDR1 SGHAT, CDR2 FQNNGV. J lost 2 bases, V lost 5 bases, and 5 bases had no gene match. The CDR3 has 16 amino acids. The CDR3 spells CASSPRDRGNTGELFF. CDR3 nucleotides: TGTGCCAGCAGCCCACGGGACAGGGGTAACACCGGGGAGCTGTTTTTT.

The chain combines TRBV29-1 with TRBJ2-5; TRBD2 agrees at 15 bases. Germline CDR1 reads SQVTM; CDR2 reads ANQGSEA. This CDR3 contains 14 residues. V gave up 4 bases and J gave up 4 bases; unmatched junction bases: 1. The CDR3 DNA is TGCAGCGTTGGGACTAGCGGGGGGGTAGAGACCCAGTACTTC. Translated, it gives CSVGTSGGVETQYF.

The chain recombines TRBV6-5 with TRBJ2-7; TRBD1 agrees at 8 bases. CDR3 size: 15 residues. Germline CDR1 reads MNHEY; CDR2 reads SVGAGI. J gave up 0 bases and V 5 bases, and 6 bases lay outside the gene matches. Written as DNA, the CDR3 is TGTGCCAGCAGTGCGGGACAGGCGAGCTCCTACGAGCAGTACTTC. This translates into CASSAGQASSYEQYF.

This rearrangement joins TRBV6-5 to TRBJ2-2; 9 positions agree with TRBD1. Germline trimming cut 7 bases from V and 3 bases from J; bases unmatched to any gene: 6. This CDR3 region has 15 residues. Germline V gene sequence: CDR1 MNHEY, CDR2 SVGAGI. CDR3 sequence reads: CASTSGTGHTGELFF. The CDR3 nucleotides read TGTGCCAGCACCTCCGGGACAGGGCACACCGGGGAGCTGTTTTTT.

The chain joins TRBV4-1 to TRBJ1-3, with D perhaps TRBD1 (5 bases). The V end lost 4 bases, the J end lost 6 bases, and 16 bases lay between the germline ends. Germline-derived CDR1 and CDR2 are MGHRA and YSYEKL. The CDR3 contains 15 residues. The CDR3 spells CASSLTRRGENTIYF. CDR3 bases: TGCGCCAGCAGCCTAACTCGGAGGGGTGAAAACACCATATATTTT.

In this sample, this clone turned up a few times. Here the CDR3 DNA reads TGCGCCAGCGACCTGGGGACTAGCGGGGGAAAAGAGACCCAGTACTTC. As protein: CASDLGTSGGKETQYF. This chain joins TRBV5-1 and TRBJ2-5; 14 positions agree with TRBD2. Looked up from germline, CDR1 is SGHRS and CDR2 is YFSETQ. CDR3 length: 16 amino acids. The trim removed 7 bases at V and 3 bases at J, leaving 8 bases unmatched.

This clone was seen only once. The gene calls are TRBV30 and TRBJ1-1; a possible D gene is TRBD1 (6 bases). The V end lost 4 bases, the J end lost 1 base, and 16 bases lay between the germline ends. The germline V gene encodes CDR1 GTSNPN and CDR2 SVGIG (reference sequence). The CDR3 consists of 15 residues. The chain's CDR3 is CAWTTQGLPNTEAFF. As DNA, the CDR3 is TGTGCCTGGACAACACAGGGTTTGCCGAACACTGAAGCTTTCTTT.

This rearrangement joins TRBV7-9 to TRBJ2-3; D is unresolved. Trimming removed 6 bases at V and 4 bases at J, with 11 bases between. CDR1 is SEHNR, CDR2 FQNEAQ, per germline (reference sequence). This CDR3 is built from 13 residues. The CDR3, as DNA: TGTGCCAGCAGACCCCGTGGCCCAGATACGCAGTATTTT. Its protein product is CASRPRGPDTQYF.

This clone was seen only a few times. V usage is TRBV14 and J usage is TRBJ2-6; TRBD1 matches 12 bases. The CDR3 runs to 17 residues. Germline V gene sequence: CDR1 SGHDN, CDR2 FVKESK. The trim removed 8 bases at V and 4 bases at J, leaving 9 bases unmatched. Written as DNA, the CDR3 is TGTGCCAGCGGGCCGGGACAGGGGGCGTACGGGGCCAACGTCCTGACTTTC. Amino acid sequence: CASGPGQGAYGANVLTF.

The genes are TRBV7-8 and TRBJ1-6; D ambiguous. The V gene's germline CDR1 is SGHVS and CDR2 FQNEAQ. V was pared by 6 bases and J by 7 bases, with 13 bases between. The CDR3 has 14 residues. CDR3 DNA: TGTGCCAGCAGACAAAGTTCGGGGAATTCACCCCTCCACTTT. Amino acid sequence: CASRQSSGNSPLHF.

With respect to this clone: A junction boundary mismatches the germline segment, possibly from a read error. The rearrangement uses TRBV5-1 and TRBJ2-1; D is possibly TRBD1 (5 bases). The germline gives CDR1 SGHRS, CDR2 YFSETQ. The CDR3 covers 15 residues. The CDR3 loop is CSSSLVQGPYNEQFF. The CDR3 DNA follows: TGCTCCAGCTCCCTTGTCCAGGGCCCGTACAATGAGCAGTTCTTC.

This clone has more than one count but fewer than ten. The chain joins TRBV4-3 to TRBJ2-5; D may be TRBD2 (6 bases). CDR1 LGHNA and CDR2 YSLEER come from the germline V gene. The CDR3 spans 14 residues. V shed 3 bases and J shed 5 bases, with 13 bases lying between them. The CDR3 nucleotides are TGCGCCAGCAGCCAGGGGGGACCCCAGGAGACCCAGTACTTC. Translated: CASSQGGPQETQYF.

The chain couples TRBV9 to TRBJ2-2; 8 positions agree with TRBD1. J was trimmed by 9 bases and V by 4 bases; bases with no gene match: 14. CDR1 SGDLS and CDR2 YYNGEE come from the germline V gene. The CDR3 runs 16 residues. CDR3 DNA: TGTGCCAGCAGCCGGACAGGGATCGGGCCCTCTCGGGAGCTGTTTTTT. Translated, it gives CASSRTGIGPSRELFF.

V and J are TRBV5-1 and TRBJ2-5; 8 bases align to TRBD2. Germline CDR1 SGHRS, CDR2 YFSETQ. The CDR3 is 16 amino acids. V shed 0 bases and J 4 bases; nucleotides not matched to a gene: 8. The CDR3 DNA follows: TGCGCCAGCAGCTTGGGTCGGGGGGGGGCCCGAGAGACCCAGTACTTC. Translating it yields CASSLGRGGARETQYF.